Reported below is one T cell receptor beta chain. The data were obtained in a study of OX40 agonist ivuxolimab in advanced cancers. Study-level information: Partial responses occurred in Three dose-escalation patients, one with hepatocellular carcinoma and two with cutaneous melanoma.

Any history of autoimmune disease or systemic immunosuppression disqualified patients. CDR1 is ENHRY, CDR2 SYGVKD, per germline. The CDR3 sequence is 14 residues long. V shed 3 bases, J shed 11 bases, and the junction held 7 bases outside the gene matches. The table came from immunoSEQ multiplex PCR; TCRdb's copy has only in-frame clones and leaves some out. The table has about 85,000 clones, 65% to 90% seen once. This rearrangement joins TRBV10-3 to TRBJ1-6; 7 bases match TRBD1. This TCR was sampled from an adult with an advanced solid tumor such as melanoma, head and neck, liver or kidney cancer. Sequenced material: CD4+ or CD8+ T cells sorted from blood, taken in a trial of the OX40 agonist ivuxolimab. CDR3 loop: CAISDRGEEAPLHF. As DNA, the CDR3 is TGTGCCATCAGTGACAGGGGGGAGGAGGCACCCCTCCACTTT.